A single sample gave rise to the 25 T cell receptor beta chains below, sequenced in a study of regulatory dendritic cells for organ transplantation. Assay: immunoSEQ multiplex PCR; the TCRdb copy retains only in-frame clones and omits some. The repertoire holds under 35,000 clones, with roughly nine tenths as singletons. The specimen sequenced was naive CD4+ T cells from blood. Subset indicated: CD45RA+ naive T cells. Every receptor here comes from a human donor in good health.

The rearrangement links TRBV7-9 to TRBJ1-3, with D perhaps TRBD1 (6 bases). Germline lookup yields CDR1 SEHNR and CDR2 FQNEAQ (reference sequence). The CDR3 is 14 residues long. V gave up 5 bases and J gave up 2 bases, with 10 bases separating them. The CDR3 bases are TGTGCCAGCAGCCGACGACAGGCTGGAAACACCATATATTTT. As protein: CASSRRQAGNTIYF. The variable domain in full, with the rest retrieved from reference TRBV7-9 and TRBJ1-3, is DTGVSQNPRHKITKRGQNVTFRCDPISEHNRLYWYRQTLGQGPEFLTYFQNEAQLEKSRLLSDRFSAERPKGSFSTLEIQRTEQGDSAMYLCASSRRQAGNTIYFGEGSWLTVV.

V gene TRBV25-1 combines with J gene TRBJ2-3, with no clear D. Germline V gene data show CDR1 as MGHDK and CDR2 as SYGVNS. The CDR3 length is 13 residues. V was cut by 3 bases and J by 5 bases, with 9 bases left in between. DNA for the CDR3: TGTGCCAGCAGTGAGTTTTGGGAAGATACGCAGTATTTT. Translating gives CASSEFWEDTQYF.

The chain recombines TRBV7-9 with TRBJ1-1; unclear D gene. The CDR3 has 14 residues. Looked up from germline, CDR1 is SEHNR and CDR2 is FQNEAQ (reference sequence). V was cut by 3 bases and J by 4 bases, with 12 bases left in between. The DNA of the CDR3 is TGTGCCAGCAGCTTGGACGGAGCAACCACTGAAGCTTTCTTT. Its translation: CASSLDGATTEAFF.

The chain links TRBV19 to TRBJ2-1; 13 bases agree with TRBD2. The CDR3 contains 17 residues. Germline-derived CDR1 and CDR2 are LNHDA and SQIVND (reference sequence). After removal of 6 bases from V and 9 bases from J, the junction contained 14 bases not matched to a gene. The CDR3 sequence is CASRMDRGLAGLGEQFF. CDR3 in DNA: TGTGCCAGTAGGATGGACAGGGGACTAGCGGGATTGGGTGAGCAGTTCTTC.

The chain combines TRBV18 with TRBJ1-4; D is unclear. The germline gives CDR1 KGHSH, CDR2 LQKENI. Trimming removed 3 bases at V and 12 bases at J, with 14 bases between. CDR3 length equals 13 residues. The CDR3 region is CASSPRPYEELFF. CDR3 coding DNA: TGTGCCAGCTCACCTAGGCCCTACGAGGAACTGTTTTTT.

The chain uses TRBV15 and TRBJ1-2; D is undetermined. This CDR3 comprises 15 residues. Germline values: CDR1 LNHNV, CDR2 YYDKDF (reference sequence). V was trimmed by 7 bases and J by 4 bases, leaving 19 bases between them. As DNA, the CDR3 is TGTGCCACCACTCAGTTCGGTCCCGACGGCTATGGCTACACCTTC. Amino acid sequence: CATTQFGPDGYGYTF.

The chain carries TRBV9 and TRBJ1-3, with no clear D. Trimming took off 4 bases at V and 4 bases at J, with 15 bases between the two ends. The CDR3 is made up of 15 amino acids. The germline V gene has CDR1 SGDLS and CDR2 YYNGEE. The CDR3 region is CASSPRAGGGNTIYF. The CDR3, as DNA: TGTGCCAGCAGCCCTCGGGCAGGCGGCGGAAACACCATATATTTT.

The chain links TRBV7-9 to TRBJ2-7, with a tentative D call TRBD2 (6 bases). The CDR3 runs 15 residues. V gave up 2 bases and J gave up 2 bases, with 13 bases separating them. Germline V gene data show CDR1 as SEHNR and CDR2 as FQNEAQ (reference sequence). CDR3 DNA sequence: TGTGCCAGCAGCTTACTCGGGGGACCCACCTACGAGCAGTACTTC. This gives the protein CASSLLGGPTYEQYF.

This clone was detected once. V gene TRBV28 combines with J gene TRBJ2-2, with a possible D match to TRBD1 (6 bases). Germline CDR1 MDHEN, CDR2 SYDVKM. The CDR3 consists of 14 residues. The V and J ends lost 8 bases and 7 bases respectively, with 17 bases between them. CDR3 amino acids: CASYDRTGNGELFF. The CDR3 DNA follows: TGTGCCAGCTACGACAGGACGGGGAACGGGGAGCTGTTTTTT.

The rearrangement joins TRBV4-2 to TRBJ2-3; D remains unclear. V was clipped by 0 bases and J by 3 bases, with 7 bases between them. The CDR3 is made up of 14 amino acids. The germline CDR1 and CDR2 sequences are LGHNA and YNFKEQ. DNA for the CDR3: TGTGCCAGCAGCCAAGATCCGGAGACAGATACGCAGTATTTT. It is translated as CASSQDPETDTQYF.

The CDR3 DNA follows: TGTGCCAGCAGTGAATGGCGATCTGATGGCTACACCTTC. Its translation is CASSEWRSDGYTF. This chain connects TRBV2 to TRBJ1-2, with no clear D. This CDR3 contains 13 residues. With 2 bases removed from V and 6 bases from J, the gap between germline ends came to 10 bases. Germline values: CDR1 SNHLY, CDR2 FYNNEI.

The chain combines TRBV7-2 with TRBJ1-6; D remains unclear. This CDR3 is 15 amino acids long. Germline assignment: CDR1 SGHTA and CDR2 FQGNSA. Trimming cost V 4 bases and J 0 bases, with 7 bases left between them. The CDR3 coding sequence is TGTGCCAGCAGCTCCCTACCCTCCTATAATTCACCCCTCCACTTT. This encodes CASSSLPSYNSPLHF.

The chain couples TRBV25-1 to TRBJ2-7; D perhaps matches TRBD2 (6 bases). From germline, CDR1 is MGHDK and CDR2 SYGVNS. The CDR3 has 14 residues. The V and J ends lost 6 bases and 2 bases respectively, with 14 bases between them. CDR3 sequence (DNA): TGTGCCAGCAGCCCCCGGCGGGGCCCCTACGAGCAGTACTTC. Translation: CASSPRRGPYEQYF.

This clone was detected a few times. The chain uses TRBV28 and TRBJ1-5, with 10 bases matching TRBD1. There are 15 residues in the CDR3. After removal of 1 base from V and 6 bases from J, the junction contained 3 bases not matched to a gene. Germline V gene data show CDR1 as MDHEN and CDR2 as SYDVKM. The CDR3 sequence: CASSLSTGGGQPQHF. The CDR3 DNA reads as TGTGCCAGCAGTTTATCGACAGGGGGCGGTCAGCCCCAGCATTTT.

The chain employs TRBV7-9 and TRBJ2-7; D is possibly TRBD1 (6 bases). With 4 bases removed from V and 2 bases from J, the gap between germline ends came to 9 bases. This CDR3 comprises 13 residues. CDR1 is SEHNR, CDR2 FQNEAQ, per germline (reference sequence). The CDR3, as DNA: TGTGCCAGCAGCTACAGGGAAGCCTACGAGCAGTACTTC. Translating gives CASSYREAYEQYF.

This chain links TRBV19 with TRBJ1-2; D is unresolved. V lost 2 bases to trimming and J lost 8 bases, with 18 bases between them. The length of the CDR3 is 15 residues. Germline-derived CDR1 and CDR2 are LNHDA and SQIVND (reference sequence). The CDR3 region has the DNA TGTGCCAGTAGTATAAGATGGCAAAATGGAATAGGCTACACCTTC. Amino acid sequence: CASSIRWQNGIGYTF.

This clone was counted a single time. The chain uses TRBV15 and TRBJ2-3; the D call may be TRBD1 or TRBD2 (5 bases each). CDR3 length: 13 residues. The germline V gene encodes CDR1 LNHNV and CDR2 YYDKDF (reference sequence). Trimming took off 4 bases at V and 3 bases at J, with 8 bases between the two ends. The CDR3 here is CATSIGGTDTQYF. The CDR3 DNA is TGTGCCACCAGCATTGGGGGTACAGATACGCAGTATTTT.

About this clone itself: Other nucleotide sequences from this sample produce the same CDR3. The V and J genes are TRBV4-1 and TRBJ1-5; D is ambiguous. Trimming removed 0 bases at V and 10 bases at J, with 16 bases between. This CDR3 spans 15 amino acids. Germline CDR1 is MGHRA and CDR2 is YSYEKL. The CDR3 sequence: CASSQEYAGTSPQHF. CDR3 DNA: TGCGCCAGCAGCCAAGAATATGCCGGAACTAGCCCCCAGCATTTT.

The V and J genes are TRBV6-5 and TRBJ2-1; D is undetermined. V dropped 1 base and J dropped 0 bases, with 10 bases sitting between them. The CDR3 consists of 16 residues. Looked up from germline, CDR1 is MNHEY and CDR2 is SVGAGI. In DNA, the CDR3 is TGTGCCAGCAGTTACTTTGAGCGAAGCTCCTACAATGAGCAGTTCTTC. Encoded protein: CASSYFERSSYNEQFF.

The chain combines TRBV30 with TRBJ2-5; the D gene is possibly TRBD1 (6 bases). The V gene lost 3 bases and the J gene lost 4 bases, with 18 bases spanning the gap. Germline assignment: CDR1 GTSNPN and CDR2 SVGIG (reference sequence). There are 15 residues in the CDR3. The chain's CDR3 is CAWRPRGSLVETQYF. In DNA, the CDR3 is TGTGCCTGGAGACCCAGGGGTAGTTTGGTAGAGACCCAGTACTTC.

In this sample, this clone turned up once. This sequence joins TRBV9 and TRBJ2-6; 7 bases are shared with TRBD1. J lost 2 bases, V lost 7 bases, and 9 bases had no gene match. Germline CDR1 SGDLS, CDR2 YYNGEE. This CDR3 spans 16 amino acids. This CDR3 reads CASQWVDRAGANVLTF. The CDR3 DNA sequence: TGTGCCAGCCAGTGGGTAGACAGGGCTGGGGCCAACGTCCTGACTTTC.

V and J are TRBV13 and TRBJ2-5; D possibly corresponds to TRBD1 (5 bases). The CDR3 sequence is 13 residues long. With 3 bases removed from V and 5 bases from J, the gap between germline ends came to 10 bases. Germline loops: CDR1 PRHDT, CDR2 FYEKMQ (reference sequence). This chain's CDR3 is CASSFGRAETQYF. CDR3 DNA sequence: TGTGCCAGCAGCTTCGGCAGGGCTGAGACCCAGTACTTC.

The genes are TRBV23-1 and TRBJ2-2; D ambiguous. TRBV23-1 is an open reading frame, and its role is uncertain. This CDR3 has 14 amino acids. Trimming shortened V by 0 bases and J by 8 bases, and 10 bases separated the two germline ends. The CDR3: CASSQSSEPGELFF. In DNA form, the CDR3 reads TGCGCCAGCAGTCAATCGTCGGAGCCAGGGGAGCTGTTTTTT.

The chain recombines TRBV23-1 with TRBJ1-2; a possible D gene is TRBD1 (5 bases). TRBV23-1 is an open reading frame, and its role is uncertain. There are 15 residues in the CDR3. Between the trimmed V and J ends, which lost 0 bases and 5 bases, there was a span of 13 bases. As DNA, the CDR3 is TGCGCCAGCAGTCAATCGGAGACAGTAGGTTATGGCTACACCTTC. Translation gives CASSQSETVGYGYTF.

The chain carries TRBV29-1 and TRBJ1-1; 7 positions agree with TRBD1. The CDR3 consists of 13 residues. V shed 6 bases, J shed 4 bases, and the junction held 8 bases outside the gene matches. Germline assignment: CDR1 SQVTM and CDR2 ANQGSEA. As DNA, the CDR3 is TGCAGCGTCGGAGACAGGGCGGGCACTGAAGCTTTCTTT. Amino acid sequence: CSVGDRAGTEAFF.